This T cell receptor (beta chain) was sequenced for a study of CD4 T cells in relation to SARS-CoV-2 and coronaviruses. Study-level background: PBMCs were cultured with antigen for over nine days before TCR beta sequencing. Study-wide points: In around 63% of donors, memory CD4+ clonotypes crossrecognized SARS-CoV-2 and at least one common cold coronavirus spike. No crossreactivity against non-spike viral proteins was tested here.

Assay: immunoSEQ multiplex PCR; the TCRdb copy retains only in-frame clones and omits some. This table has about 41,000 clones, 82% appearing once. For nine to ten days, about 9.9 x 10^4 sorted CD4+ cells grew with T cell-depleted PBMCs and CEF. Germline V gene data show CDR1 as GTSNPN and CDR2 as SVGIG (reference sequence). CDR3 length: 13 amino acids. The V end lost 0 bases, the J end lost 2 bases, and 5 bases lay between the germline ends. As regards this clone: Its target is not known.

This sequence joins TRBV30 and TRBJ1-5, with D possibly TRBD1 on 5 matching bases. Sequencing was done on a sample of naive CD4+ T cells from PBMCs, cultured in vitro. Subset reported: naive CD4+ T cells isolated by negative enrichment. This receptor was identified in an adult with COVID-19. The CDR3 bases are TGTGCCTGGAGTGTAGGGGGCAATCAGCCCCAGCATTTT. Translated, it gives CAWSVGGNQPQHF.